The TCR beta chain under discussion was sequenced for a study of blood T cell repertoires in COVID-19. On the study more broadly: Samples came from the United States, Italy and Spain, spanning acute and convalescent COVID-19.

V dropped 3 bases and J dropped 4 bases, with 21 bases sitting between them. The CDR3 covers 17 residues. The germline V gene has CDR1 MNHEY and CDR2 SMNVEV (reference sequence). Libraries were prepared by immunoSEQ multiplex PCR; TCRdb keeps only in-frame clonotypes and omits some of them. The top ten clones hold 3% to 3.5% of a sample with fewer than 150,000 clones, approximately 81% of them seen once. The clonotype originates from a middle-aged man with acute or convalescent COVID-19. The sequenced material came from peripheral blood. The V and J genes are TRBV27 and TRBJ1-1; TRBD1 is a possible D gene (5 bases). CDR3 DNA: TGTGCCAGCAGTTTGACAGTAGAGAGCCTAGAGCGCACTGAAGCTTTCTTT. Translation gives CASSLTVESLERTEAFF.